These T cell receptor beta chains were read from a single sample in a study of blood T cell repertoires in COVID-19. Using immunoSEQ multiplex PCR, the repertoire was profiled, and TCRdb retains in-frame clones only, with some absent. The sample lists a few hundred thousand clones; nearly 90% were seen once. Sequenced material: peripheral blood. The receptors were sampled from a woman in her 30s with acute or convalescent COVID-19. Each CDR3 is given with its conserved first and last residue. Fields, in order: CDR3 length, J gene, clone size, D gene, V gene, CDR3 protein, CDR3 DNA. The D gene is left open where the match is weak. The listing skips clone size in some rows; elsewhere it reads once, few, many or a size class.

15,TRBJ1-1,-,-,TRBV7-9,CASSLDRAINTEAFF,TGTGCCAGCAGCTTAGACAGGGCGATCAACACTGAAGCTTTCTTT
15,TRBJ2-7,-,TRBD2,TRBV3-1/TRBV3-2,CASSQWTSGVGEQYF,TGTGCCAGCAGCCAGTGGACTAGCGGGGTCGGGGAGCAGTACTTC
14,TRBJ2-1,-,-,TRBV24-1,CATSGPQGYNEQFF,TGTGCCACCAGTGGTCCACAGGGATACAATGAGCAGTTCTTC
15,TRBJ2-5,-,TRBD1,TRBV7-8,CASSTFGQGEETQYF,TGTGCCAGCAGCACCTTTGGACAGGGTGAAGAGACCCAGTACTTC
15,TRBJ2-5,-,-,TRBV25-1,CASSEPGQLGETQYF,TGTGCCAGCAGTGAACCCGGACAGCTGGGTGAGACCCAGTACTTC
12,TRBJ1-4,-,-,TRBV6-5,CASTVFGEKLFF,TGTGCCAGCACTGTCTTCGGTGAAAAACTGTTTTTT
16,TRBJ1-2,-,-,TRBV6-5,CASSYVGGRAAYGYTF,TGTGCCAGCAGTTACGTGGGCGGGAGGGCGGCCTATGGCTACACCTTC
14,TRBJ2-7,once,TRBD1,TRBV5-6,CASSLLDRGNEQYF,TGTGCCAGCAGCCTACTGGACAGGGGGAACGAGCAGTACTTC
16,TRBJ2-7,-,TRBD2,TRBV4-1,CASSQGGGSGAYEQYF,TGCGCCAGCAGCCAAGGGGGAGGTAGCGGGGCCTACGAGCAGTACTTC
16,TRBJ2-5,-,-,TRBV21-1,CASSQRSGGSPETQYF,TGTGCCAGCAGCCAAAGATCGGGAGGTAGCCCGGAGACCCAGTACTTC
15,TRBJ1-5,-,-,TRBV5-4,CASSLGGSVNQPQHF,TGTGCCAGCAGCTTGGGCGGCAGCGTTAATCAGCCCCAGCATTTT
20,TRBJ1-3,once,TRBD1,TRBV7-8,CASSLGLGQGTALLGNTIYF,TGTGCCAGCAGCTTAGGTCTGGGACAGGGTACCGCCTTGTTGGGAAACACCATATATTTT
11,TRBJ2-7,-,-,TRBV20-1,CSARKDSEQYF,TGCAGTGCTAGAAAGGACAGCGAGCAGTACTTC
16,TRBJ2-5,-,TRBD2,TRBV4-2,CASSQPPAGGVETQYF,TGTGCCAGCAGCCAACCGCCAGCGGGAGGGGTGGAGACCCAGTACTTC
15,TRBJ2-5,-,-,TRBV21-1,CASSKGLAEQETQYF,TGTGCCAGCAGCAAAGGACTAGCGGAACAAGAGACCCAGTACTTC
14,TRBJ1-6,-,-,TRBV19,CASSQDSYNSPLHF,TGTGCCAGTAGCCAGGACTCCTATAATTCACCCCTCCACTTT
12,TRBJ1-1,once,-,TRBV7-9,CASMQGSTEAFF,TGTGCCAGCATGCAGGGGTCCACTGAAGCTTTCTTT
14,TRBJ2-7,-,-,TRBV19,CASSIIGRGDEQYF,TGTGCCAGTAGTATTATCGGCAGGGGGGACGAGCAGTACTTC
18,TRBJ2-7,-,TRBD1,TRBV2,CASMDWGLQGTSSYEQYF,TGTGCCAGCATGGATTGGGGCCTACAGGGGACCTCCTCCTACGAGCAGTACTTC
13,TRBJ2-7,-,TRBD2,TRBV3-1/TRBV3-2,CASALAGGTEQYF,TGTGCCAGCGCCCTAGCGGGAGGAACCGAGCAGTACTTC
15,TRBJ1-2,-,-,TRBV15,CATSRNRGWSYGYTF,TGTGCCACCAGCAGGAATCGGGGTTGGAGCTATGGCTACACCTTC
15,TRBJ2-7,-,-,TRBV6-2/TRBV6-3,CASSYLAGIFHEQYF,TGTGCCAGCAGTTACTTGGCGGGAATCTTCCACGAGCAGTACTTC
12,TRBJ1-1,-,-,TRBV30,CAWRLGGTEAFF,TGTGCCTGGAGGCTAGGGGGCACTGAAGCTTTCTTT
14,TRBJ2-3,-,TRBD1,TRBV5-5,CASSGTGFTDTQYF,TGTGCCAGCAGTGGGACAGGGTTTACAGATACGCAGTATTTT
13,TRBJ2-3,-,-,TRBV9,CASSVAFRDTQYF,TGTGCCAGCAGCGTAGCGTTTCGGGATACGCAGTATTTT
13,TRBJ1-5,-,-,TRBV15,CATSRDPRQPQHF,TGTGCCACCAGCAGAGACCCGAGACAGCCCCAGCATTTT
14,TRBJ1-4,-,TRBD1,TRBV11-2,CASSRGQANEKLFF,TGTGCCAGCAGCAGGGGGCAGGCTAATGAAAAACTGTTTTTT
14,TRBJ1-1,few,TRBD1,TRBV6-4,CASSAATGGTEAFF,TGTGCCAGCAGTGCCGCAACAGGGGGCACTGAAGCTTTCTTT
12,TRBJ2-7,-,-,TRBV5-1,CASSLPSLEQYF,TGCGCCAGCAGCTTGCCCTCCCTCGAGCAGTACTTC
12,TRBJ1-3,-,-,TRBV6-6,CASSYVGDTIYF,TGTGCCAGCAGTTACGTCGGGGACACCATATATTTT
14,TRBJ1-1,-,TRBD1,TRBV7-9,CASSLDRGRTEAFF,TGTGCCAGCAGCTTAGACAGGGGACGCACTGAAGCTTTCTTT
13,TRBJ1-2,-,TRBD1,TRBV19,CAGSGTGGYGYTF,TGTGCCGGTTCCGGGACAGGGGGCTATGGCTACACCTTC
15,TRBJ2-6,-,TRBD2,TRBV19,CASKGLDAGANVLTF,TGTGCCAGTAAGGGACTAGACGCTGGGGCCAACGTCCTGACTTTC
13,TRBJ1-6,-,-,TRBV19,CASTDRHNSPLHF,TGTGCCAGTACGGACAGACATAATTCACCCCTCCACTTT
19,TRBJ1-5,-,TRBD1,TRBV19,CASSGGWDRGLFGNQPQHF,TGTGCCAGTAGTGGTGGGTGGGACAGGGGCCTCTTTGGCAATCAGCCCCAGCATTTT
15,TRBJ2-5,once,TRBD2,TRBV11-2,CASSLGGRARETQYF,TGTGCCAGCAGCTTAGGCGGGAGGGCCCGAGAGACCCAGTACTTC
12,TRBJ2-3,-,-,TRBV11-2,CASSFTSDTQYF,TGTGCCAGCAGCTTCACTTCAGATACGCAGTATTTT
16,TRBJ2-5,once,TRBD1,TRBV10-3,CAISERDRGRGETQYF,TGTGCCATCAGTGAGAGGGACAGGGGGCGCGGGGAGACCCAGTACTTC
16,TRBJ2-5,-,TRBD1,TRBV19,CASSIPRGRGRETQYF,TGTGCCAGTAGTATCCCCCGCGGCAGGGGGCGGGAGACCCAGTACTTC
12,TRBJ2-2,-,-,TRBV20-1,CSASGTLGELFF,TGCAGTGCTAGTGGGACTTTGGGGGAGCTGTTTTTT
19,TRBJ2-7,-,TRBD2,TRBV6-2/TRBV6-3,CASSYSNHGTSGRPYEQYF,TGTGCCAGCAGTTATTCAAACCACGGGACTAGCGGGAGGCCCTACGAGCAGTACTTC